The T cell receptor beta chain under discussion was sequenced for a study of blood T cell repertoires in COVID-19. Trimming left V 0 bases short and J 5 bases short, with 10 bases between. Germline assignment: CDR1 WNHNN and CDR2 SYGVQD (reference sequence). The CDR3 runs 14 residues. Assay: immunoSEQ multiplex PCR; the TCRdb copy retains only in-frame clones and omits some. The table lists roughly 53,000 clones, approximately 90% of them singletons. J is TRBJ1-1 and V is TRBV10-1; the D gene is possibly TRBD1 (6 bases). The TCR sequence derives from a woman in her thirties or forties with active COVID-19. Specimen: peripheral blood. The CDR3 region has the DNA TGCGCCAGCAGTGAGTCGAACAGGGCGACTGAAGCTTTCTTT. As protein: CASSESNRATEAFF.